What follows are 9 T cell receptor beta chains derived from one specimen sequenced in a study of blood T cells in healthy people across ages. Through a sample-barcoded 5' primer and a J-beta primer mix, a second PCR was run for roughly 7 to 12 cycles. TCRdb called the 5' RACE reads again in MiXCR, with one record for every CDR3 protein. The sample has over 950,000 distinct CDR3 sequences; 30% to 40% are singletons. The sample taken for sequencing was blood. The receptors originated from a man aged 18-30 years in good health.

The genes are TRBV25-1 and TRBJ1-2; 7 nucleotides agree with TRBD1. J lost 5 bases, V lost 2 bases, and 5 bases had no gene match. CDR1 MGHDK and CDR2 SYGVNS come from the germline V gene. This CDR3 has 14 amino acids. Written as DNA, the CDR3 is TGTGCCAGCAGTGAACCGGGGACAGTTTATGGCTACACCTTC. Translating it yields CASSEPGTVYGYTF.

The chain uses TRBV6-2 or TRBV6-3 and TRBJ2-1; 7 bases map to TRBD2. The CDR3 runs to 15 residues. With V trimmed by 2 bases and J by 4 bases, 5 bases remained unmatched. Germline V gene lookup returns CDR1 MNHEY and CDR2 SVGEGT. The CDR3 bases are TGTGCCAGCAGTTACATGGCGGGGGTTTACAATGAGCAGTTCTTC. This codes for CASSYMAGVYNEQFF.

This clonotype turned up a few times. The chain recombines TRBV7-2 with TRBJ2-5; TRBD1 agrees at 8 bases. CDR1 and CDR2 from the germline V gene are SGHTA and FQGNSA. The CDR3 covers 14 residues. Trimming at V came to 1 base and at J to 5 bases, leaving 3 bases not matched to a gene. Here the CDR3 reads CASSLVRQGETQYF. For the CDR3, the DNA is TGTGCCAGCAGCTTAGTTAGACAGGGGGAGACCCAGTACTTC. The full variable domain, its missing parts supplied by reference TRBV7-2 and TRBJ2-5, is GAGVSQSPSNKVTEKGKDVELRCDPISGHTALYWYRQSLGQGLEFLIYFQGNSAPDKSGLPSDRFSAERTGGSVSTLTIQRTQQEDSAVYLCASSLVRQGETQYFGPGTRLLVL.

As concerns this clonotype: This may be a read error: a much more frequent sequence differs by one nucleotide. The rearrangement uses TRBV7-9 and TRBJ2-1; D may be TRBD1 (6 bases). Germline CDR1 SEHNR, CDR2 FQNEAQ (reference sequence). The CDR3 extends over 15 amino acids. As DNA, the CDR3 is TGTGCCAGCAGCGCATACGGGACACTTTACAATAAGCAGTTCTTC. Its translation is CASSAYGTLYNKQFF.

The V call is TRBV20-1, the J call TRBJ2-3; 10 nucleotides line up with TRBD2. CDR3 length: 17 residues. CDR1 DFQATT and CDR2 SNEGSKA come from the germline V gene (reference sequence). The V segment lost 6 bases and the J segment 2 bases; nucleotides outside the gene matches: 14. The CDR3: CSAIRARLAGFTDTQYF. Written as DNA, the CDR3 is TGCAGTGCAATTAGGGCCCGACTAGCGGGTTTCACAGATACGCAGTATTTT.

About this clonotype itself: This may come from a read error, since a much larger clone is one base off. The rearrangement joins TRBV25-1 to TRBJ2-1; 9 bases fit TRBD1. Germline CDR1 and CDR2: MGHDK and SYGVNS. CDR3 length: 14 residues. V was clipped by 7 bases and J by 13 bases; unmatched bases: 14. CDR3 bases: TGTGCCAGCAAGTTTGGGACAGGGAAAGAGACCCAGTTCTTC. It is translated as CASKFGTGKETQFF.

The V and J genes are TRBV5-6 and TRBJ2-3; D gene uncertain. Trimming stripped 5 bases from V and 4 bases from J, with 17 bases between. Germline V CDR1 and CDR2: SGHDT, YYEEEE. This CDR3 contains 15 residues. The CDR3 region is CASRTRPNGADTQYF. In DNA, the CDR3 is TGTGCCAGCAGGACTCGACCGAATGGGGCAGATACGCAGTATTTT.

This clonotype was picked up a small number of times. This chain connects TRBV20-1 to TRBJ2-1; D unresolved. Trimming took off 3 bases at V and 5 bases at J, with 8 bases between the two ends. Germline assignment: CDR1 DFQATT and CDR2 SNEGSKA (reference sequence). The CDR3 extends over 12 amino acids. The CDR3 region is CSARRQNNEQFF. The CDR3 DNA sequence: TGCAGTGCTAGGAGGCAGAACAATGAGCAGTTCTTC.

J is TRBJ2-3 and V is TRBV12-3 or TRBV12-4; D gene uncertain. The CDR3 is 14 amino acids. Trimming took 0 bases from V and 3 from J, leaving 7 bases between them. The CDR3 region has the DNA TGTGCCAGCAGTTTAGCGATAGCAACAGATACGCAGTATTTT. As protein: CASSLAIATDTQYF.